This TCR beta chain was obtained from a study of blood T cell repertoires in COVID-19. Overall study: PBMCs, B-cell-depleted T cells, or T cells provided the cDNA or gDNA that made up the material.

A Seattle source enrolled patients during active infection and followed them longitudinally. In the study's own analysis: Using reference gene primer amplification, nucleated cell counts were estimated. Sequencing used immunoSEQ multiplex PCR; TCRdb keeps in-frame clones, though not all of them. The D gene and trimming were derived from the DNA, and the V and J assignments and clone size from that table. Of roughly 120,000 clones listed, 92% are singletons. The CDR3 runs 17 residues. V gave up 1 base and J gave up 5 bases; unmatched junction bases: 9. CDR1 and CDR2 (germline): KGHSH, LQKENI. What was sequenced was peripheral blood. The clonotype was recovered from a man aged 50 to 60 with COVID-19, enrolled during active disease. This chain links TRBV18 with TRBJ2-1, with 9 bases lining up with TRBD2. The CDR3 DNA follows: TGTGCCAGCTCACCACGCTTTTTGGCTAGCGGGGACAATGAGCAGTTCTTC. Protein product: CASSPRFLASGDNEQFF.